This T cell receptor beta chain comes out of a study of cytomegalovirus exposure and HLA in healthy donors. Study results and limitations: Reports indicated that the classifier achieved high specificity and sensitivity in diagnosing cytomegalovirus status.

Assay used: immunoSEQ multiplex PCR; TCRdb lists only in-frame clones, some missing. Of 150,000 or so clones listed, 89% were seen once; the top ten hold around 9%. In this sample, this clone turned up once. Its specificity is unknown. The germline CDR1 and CDR2 sequences are MDHEN and SYDVKM. This CDR3 region has 18 residues. The ends lost 5 bases at V and 0 bases at J; junction bases unmatched: 8. The rearrangement links TRBV28 to TRBJ1-6, with 9 nucleotides matching TRBD1. The TCR comes from a woman under 30 in good health and CMV-seropositive. Sequenced material: PBMCs. The CDR3 sequence is CASSARQGGSSYNSPLHF. The CDR3 DNA follows: TGTGCCAGCAGTGCTCGACAGGGGGGGAGCTCCTATAATTCACCCCTCCACTTT.